This T cell receptor (beta chain) was identified during a study of beta chain features in type 1 diabetes (dated by TCRdb to between 2017 and 2018). Broadly, across the study: No differences in mean age, gender distribution, total cell number or subset yield were found between patients and healthy donors. A total of some 100,000,000 sorted cells were examined across all samples, and the number of cells per subset was strongly correlated with RNA yield. In the study, TCRB repertoires of sorted circulating CD4+ T cell subsets from recently diagnosed type 1 diabetes patients were compared with those of matched healthy donors. Regulatory and stem cell-like memory subsets were obtained from only 8 patients and about eight healthy donors, while naive and central memory subsets were obtained from all 30 or so donors.

A single peripheral blood draw of approximately 120 mL on average was collected from each donor into heparinised tubes. Using a panel that included CD45RO, CCR7, CD25, CD127, CD95 and CD27, naive, central memory, regulatory and stem cell-like memory CD4+ T cells were sorted on a BD FACSAria II. All sorted populations exceeded 95% purity. Right away, PBMCs were isolated by Lymphoprep density gradient centrifugation and were stained directly, with no culture step. So that batch effects would be minimized, each experiment stained and sorted samples in pairs, pairing one healthy donor with one patient. The entire isolated RNA was reverse transcribed using the High Capacity cDNA Reverse Transcription Kit, and thus expressed TCRB transcripts were sequenced. Deep immunoSEQ sequencing was performed on naive, central memory and regulatory T cell samples, with an average of around 3.4 million total reads per sample. Sorted cells were lysed in RLT buffer and RNA was extracted with DNase-treated RNeasy Micro or Mini kits, depending on cell number. To prevent cross-contamination, every cell subset was processed on its own, while patient and healthy donor samples were processed together. The immunoSEQ multiplex PCR was used to amplify TCRB sequences from cDNA, yielding 87-bp fragments that span the CDR3 region. Sequencing of the amplicons was performed on the Illumina HiSeq platform. As for the original processing: PCR bias was computationally corrected using synthetic template baselines, reads within Hamming distance 2 were collapsed, and singletons that could not be merged were discarded. Reads were aligned against IMGT so that V, D and J genes, CDR3 length and insertions or deletions at six rearrangement sites could be assigned. Within each subset, clonotype counts were normalized to the number of sorted cells before true diversity and Gini coefficients were calculated with the tcR R package. Repertoire sharing was quantified using the overlap coefficient calculated on TCRB nucleotide sequences. Out-of-frame TCRB sequences from naive cells were analyzed as a proxy for the pre-selection repertoire. TCRdb's version of the immuneACCESS table is confined to in-frame rearrangements and falls short of the full clone set. An unresolved V gene accounts for under half of the shortfall where checked; the remainder is of unknown origin. V and J calls plus clone size are reproduced from that table; the DNA served to infer D and trimming. This sample lists some 330,000 clones; around 12% were detected once. The ten largest clones represent over 0.008% of the sample.

With respect to this clone: Its binding antigen is unknown. Nothing much larger sits one base from this clone, and base qualities are not available.

The CDR3 holds 13 amino acids from the cysteine to the phenylalanine. The read is trimmed to its CDR3 DNA, 39 bases read in frame from base 1. V is cut by 5 bases and J by 1 base, and the space between the germline ends is 9 bases. In the germline V gene (reference sequence), CDR1 corresponds to LNHDA and CDR2 to SQIVND. The research as a whole found: Sequencing cDNA rather than genomic DNA could over-represent highly expressing activated cells, although activation and CD3 levels did not differ between groups. Fewer insertions and more nucleotide deletions at VDJ recombination sites were observed in patients with type 1 diabetes, implying thymic rearrangement abnormalities. Because small numbers of individuals were included in the HLA sub-analyses, any influence of HLA type on TCRB rearrangement was left unresolved. Shorter templates might have been favored by PCR, but patient and control samples were amplified and corrected together, so both groups would have been affected equally by any skew. Naive, central memory and regulatory TCRB repertoires appeared to be more alike among patients than among healthy donors. In all four CD4+ subsets, TCRB CDR3 length was moderately but significantly shorter in type 1 diabetes patients.

The clonotype was recovered from a woman aged 18-30 years with type 1 diabetes. Specimen: naive CD4+ T cells from blood. What the cell subset or site label conveys for this sample: true naive CD4+ T cells. The sequence joins TRBV19 to TRBJ2-7, with TRBD2 tentatively as D gene (5 bases match). The CDR3 in this case is CASSGSGSYEQYF. The DNA sequence follows: TGTGCCAGTAGTGGATCGGGGTCCTACGAGCAGTACTTC.